The sequence of this T cell receptor beta chain was determined in a study of vaccination and CD4 T cells after COVID-19. At the Johns Hopkins FTIC core, DNA taken from cultured CD4+ T cells was sequenced by way of the Oncomine TCR Beta short-read assay. TCRdb re-called the PCR reads through MiXCR, storing one row per CDR3 protein. The table includes about 6,200 distinct CDR3 sequences, less than 35% detected once. The table lists this clonotype with a few counts. Its antigen is still unknown. Germline loops: CDR1 DFQATT, CDR2 SNEGSKA (reference sequence). Trimming cost V 1 base and J 2 bases, with 12 bases left between them. The CDR3 spans 14 residues. Treatment denoted: approximately nine-day PBMC culture with coronavirus spike peptide pools or control peptides (ViraFEST assay).

This clonotype was sampled from a human donor who had recovered from COVID-19. V usage is TRBV20-1 and J usage is TRBJ2-7; D possibly corresponds to TRBD1 (5 bases). The sample here was CD4+ T cells from blood, cultured in vitro, taken after SARS-CoV-2 vaccination. The CDR3 loop reads CSARGQGRAYEQYF. Here the CDR3 DNA reads TGCAGTGCTAGAGGCCAGGGTAGGGCCTACGAGCAGTACTTC.